These 11 T cell receptor beta chains came from one sample sequenced in a study of blood T cell repertoires in COVID-19. Only in-frame clones appear in the TCRdb table, and some are missing; sequencing was by immunoSEQ multiplex PCR. Among over 70,000 clones listed, less than 85% were seen once. Sequencing used peripheral blood. Receptors originate from a man aged 65-85 years with active or convalescent COVID-19.

This chain connects TRBV5-4 to TRBJ1-3; D remains unclear. The CDR3 has 15 amino acids. The germline gives CDR1 SGHNT, CDR2 YYREEE (reference sequence). Trimming stripped 3 bases from V and 0 bases from J, with 10 bases between. This CDR3 reads CASSSYGNSGNTIYF. CDR3 coding DNA: TGTGCCAGCAGCTCATACGGTAACTCTGGAAACACCATATATTTT.

V usage is TRBV7-8 and J usage is TRBJ2-3; unclear D gene. Germline V gene data show CDR1 as SGHVS and CDR2 as FQNEAQ. Trimming took 4 bases from V and 6 from J, leaving 14 bases between them. The CDR3 totals 14 residues. The CDR3 protein is CASSSTSLPDTQYF. In DNA, the CDR3 is TGTGCCAGCAGCTCAACTTCCCTTCCTGATACGCAGTATTTT.

The chain employs TRBV18 and TRBJ1-6; TRBD1 might be the D (6 bases). Trimming shortened V by 6 bases and J by 7 bases, and 19 bases separated the two germline ends. This CDR3 comprises 16 residues. Per germline, CDR1 KGHSH and CDR2 LQKENI. CDR3 region: CASSPTQGNLNSPLHF. The CDR3 DNA follows: TGTGCCAGCTCGCCCACACAGGGAAACTTGAATTCACCCCTCCACTTT.

V and J are TRBV6-5 and TRBJ2-3, with 7 bases fitting TRBD1. CDR3 length equals 15 residues. The germline V gene encodes CDR1 MNHEY and CDR2 SVGAGI. After removal of 6 bases from V and 3 bases from J, the junction contained 9 bases not matched to a gene. This chain's CDR3 is CASRRQGGQTDTQYF. The CDR3 DNA reads TGTGCCAGCAGGCGGCAAGGGGGCCAAACAGATACGCAGTATTTT.

This clone was seen a few times. V and J are TRBV13 and TRBJ1-1; D may be TRBD1 (6 bases). Between the trimmed V and J ends, which lost 6 bases and 7 bases, there was a span of 18 bases. This CDR3 is 14 amino acids long. CDR1 and CDR2 from the germline V gene are PRHDT and FYEKMQ (reference sequence). CDR3: CASRPRTDSGEAFF. DNA of the CDR3: TGTGCCAGCAGACCCCGGACAGATTCGGGTGAAGCTTTCTTT.

The chain joins TRBV29-1 to TRBJ1-2, with 7 bases matching TRBD1. Trimming at V came to 4 bases and at J to 4 bases, leaving 12 bases not matched to a gene. The V gene's germline CDR1 is SQVTM and CDR2 ANQGSEA. The CDR3 is 15 amino acids. This CDR3 is CSVGGGEVGPYGYTF. For the CDR3, the DNA is TGCAGCGTTGGAGGGGGCGAGGTTGGTCCCTATGGCTACACCTTC.

This clone showed up just a few times. The chain is built from TRBV5-4 and TRBJ2-2; no clear D. The CDR3 runs to 12 residues. Deletions cut 2 bases from V and 6 bases from J, with 5 bases between. Germline V gives CDR1 SGHNT, CDR2 YYREEE (reference sequence). The CDR3 region is CASSLAAGELFF. CDR3 in DNA: TGTGCCAGCAGCTTAGCCGCCGGGGAGCTGTTTTTT.

A few counts support this clone. The chain joins TRBV5-1 to TRBJ1-1; TRBD1 is a possible D gene (6 bases). With 0 bases removed from V and 3 bases from J, the gap between germline ends came to 6 bases. CDR1 and CDR2 from the germline V gene are SGHRS and YFSETQ. This CDR3 contains 13 residues. The chain's CDR3 is CASSLGQDTEAFF. The CDR3 region has the DNA TGCGCCAGCAGCTTGGGACAGGACACTGAAGCTTTCTTT. The full variable domain, rest sourced from reference TRBV5-1 and TRBJ1-1, is KAGVTQTPRYLIKTRGQQVTLSCSPISGHRSVSWYQQTPGQGLQFLFEYFSETQRNKGNFPGRFSGRQFSNSRSEMNVSTLELGDSALYLCASSLGQDTEAFFGQGTRLTVV.

The chain recombines TRBV5-1 with TRBJ1-4; D is uncertain. The CDR3 totals 14 residues. Trimming removed 2 bases from V and 1 base from J, with 6 bases in between. Germline CDR1 is SGHRS and CDR2 is YFSETQ. This CDR3 is CASSLAVTNEKLFF. The CDR3 DNA reads as TGCGCCAGCAGCTTAGCCGTAACTAATGAAAAACTGTTTTTT.

The CDR3 region has the DNA TGTGCCAGCAGCCGGGACAGATCGACCTACGAGCAGTACTTC. This gives the protein CASSRDRSTYEQYF. The J gene is TRBJ2-7, the V gene TRBV4-2; 7 bases fit TRBD1. V shed 4 bases and J 2 bases; nucleotides not matched to a gene: 5. From germline, CDR1 is LGHNA and CDR2 YNFKEQ. This CDR3 is 14 amino acids long.

This chain joins TRBV6-5 and TRBJ2-7, with a tentative D call TRBD1 (6 bases). V lost 7 bases to trimming and J lost 3 bases, with 13 bases between them. The CDR3 sequence is 13 residues long. The germline gives CDR1 MNHEY, CDR2 SVGAGI. The CDR3 protein is CASNSGQSYEQYF. The CDR3 bases are TGTGCCAGCAATTCCGGACAGAGCTACGAGCAGTACTTC.